The 10 T cell receptor beta chains below come from one sample, sequenced in a study of CD8+ T cells in alopecia areata. As the sequencing template, cDNA was produced by extracting RNA and reverse transcribing it. Assay used: immunoSEQ multiplex PCR; TCRdb lists only in-frame clones, some missing. The sample has about 140,000 clones; 55% to 65% are singletons. Source material: CD4+ T cells sorted from blood. The receptors shown here come from a human donor in good health.

This clone was seen more than once but under ten times. The V and J genes are TRBV5-1 and TRBJ1-2; no clear D gene. The germline CDR1 and CDR2 sequences are SGHRS and YFSETQ. This CDR3 has 14 amino acids. V was cut by 0 bases and J by 4 bases, with 10 bases left in between. CDR3 loop: CASSLVPGSYGYTF. CDR3 nucleotide sequence: TGCGCCAGCAGCTTGGTCCCGGGGAGCTATGGCTACACCTTC. The full variable domain, rest sourced from reference TRBV5-1 and TRBJ1-2, is KAGVTQTPRYLIKTRGQQVTLSCSPISGHRSVSWYQQTPGQGLQFLFEYFSETQRNKGNFPGRFSGRQFSNSRSEMNVSTLELGDSALYLCASSLVPGSYGYTFGSGTRLTVV.

The chain has TRBV29-1 and TRBJ2-1, with D perhaps given as TRBD1 or TRBD2 (7 bases each). The CDR3 is 12 residues long. CDR1 is SQVTM and CDR2 is ANQGSEA in the germline V gene. The CDR3 region has the DNA TGCAGGGGGGGGACAGTAGGAAATGAGCAGTTCTTC. This gives the protein CRGGTVGNEQFF.

This clone was found a few times. DNA of the CDR3: TGCAGCGCGAGAGAGGACACCGGGGAGCTGTTTTTT. Residues: CSAREDTGELFF. The V and J genes are TRBV29-1 and TRBJ2-2; no reliable D call. Germline assignment: CDR1 SQVTM and CDR2 ANQGSEA. The CDR3 is made up of 12 amino acids. Trimming took 7 bases from V and 3 from J, leaving 9 bases between them.

The table lists this clone with a few counts. The genes are TRBV9 and TRBJ2-3; the match to TRBD2 covers 8 bases. The V gene's germline CDR1 is SGDLS and CDR2 YYNGEE. Germline trimming cut 3 bases from V and 2 bases from J; bases unmatched to any gene: 5. The CDR3 covers 15 residues. CDR3 coding DNA: TGTGCCAGCAGCGCCCCGGGACTAGACACAGATACGCAGTATTTT. This codes for CASSAPGLDTDTQYF.

The chain couples TRBV6-6 to TRBJ1-1; D unclear. There are 14 residues in the CDR3. Germline lookup yields CDR1 MNHNY and CDR2 SVGAGI (reference sequence). Trimming removed 3 bases from V and 1 base from J, with 9 bases in between. DNA for the CDR3: TGTGCCAGCAGTTATTACGCACAGAACACTGAAGCTTTCTTT. This codes for CASSYYAQNTEAFF.

The genes are TRBV7-9 and TRBJ1-2, with TRBD1 matching 10 bases. Trimming cost V 6 bases and J 4 bases; bases outside gene matches: 5. The CDR3 is 14 amino acids. The V gene's germline CDR1 is SEHNR and CDR2 FQNEAQ (reference sequence). CDR3 in amino acids: CASSPGQGVYGYTF. The CDR3 nucleotides are TGTGCCAGCAGTCCCGGACAGGGGGTCTATGGCTACACCTTC. Full variable domain (remainder filled in from reference TRBV7-9 and TRBJ1-2): DTGVSQNPRHKITKRGQNVTFRCDPISEHNRLYWYRQTLGQGPEFLTYFQNEAQLEKSRLLSDRFSAERPKGSFSTLEIQRTEQGDSAMYLCASSPGQGVYGYTFGSGTRLTVV.

The chain recombines TRBV30 with TRBJ2-2; TRBD1 matches 9 bases. Germline trimming cut 0 bases from V and 6 bases from J; bases unmatched to any gene: 5. CDR3 length: 15 amino acids. Germline CDR1 is GTSNPN and CDR2 is SVGIG (reference sequence). The CDR3 region is CAWSVGDRASGELFF. The CDR3 bases are TGTGCCTGGAGTGTAGGGGACAGGGCATCCGGGGAGCTGTTTTTT.

This chain connects TRBV6-6 to TRBJ1-5; D remains ambiguous. From germline, CDR1 is MNHNY and CDR2 SVGAGI (reference sequence). The CDR3 sequence is 16 residues long. Trimming took 4 bases from V and 0 from J, leaving 13 bases between them. The CDR3 DNA is TGTGCCAGCAGTTCGACGGGCTTCTATAGCAATCAGCCCCAGCATTTT. Encoded protein: CASSSTGFYSNQPQHF.

The chain uses TRBV18 and TRBJ2-3, with unresolved D. Germline loops: CDR1 KGHSH, CDR2 LQKENI. The CDR3 extends over 13 amino acids. Deletions cut 0 bases from V and 3 bases from J, with 4 bases between. This chain's CDR3 is CASSPPMTDTQYF. The DNA of the CDR3 is TGTGCCAGCTCACCACCGATGACAGATACGCAGTATTTT. The variable domain in full, with the rest retrieved from reference TRBV18 and TRBJ2-3, is NAGVMQNPRHLVRRRGQEARLRCSPMKGHSHVYWYRQLPEEGLKFMVYLQKENIIDESGMPKERFSAEFPKEGPSILRIQQVVRGDSAAYFCASSPPMTDTQYFGPGTRLTVL.

The genes are TRBV29-1 and TRBJ1-2; tentative D call: TRBD1 (5 bases). V lost 6 bases and J lost 6, with 14 bases in between. This CDR3 has 12 amino acids. Germline V gives CDR1 SQVTM, CDR2 ANQGSEA. CDR3 in amino acids: CSVIGAGNGYTF. The CDR3 region has the DNA TGCAGCGTGATAGGGGCAGGGAATGGCTACACCTTC. The full variable domain, its missing parts supplied by reference TRBV29-1 and TRBJ1-2, is SAVISQKPSRDICQRGTSLTIQCQVDSQVTMMFWYRQQPGQSLTLIATANQGSEATYESGFVIDKFPISRPNLTFSTLTVSNMSPEDSSIYLCSVIGAGNGYTFGSGTRLTVV.